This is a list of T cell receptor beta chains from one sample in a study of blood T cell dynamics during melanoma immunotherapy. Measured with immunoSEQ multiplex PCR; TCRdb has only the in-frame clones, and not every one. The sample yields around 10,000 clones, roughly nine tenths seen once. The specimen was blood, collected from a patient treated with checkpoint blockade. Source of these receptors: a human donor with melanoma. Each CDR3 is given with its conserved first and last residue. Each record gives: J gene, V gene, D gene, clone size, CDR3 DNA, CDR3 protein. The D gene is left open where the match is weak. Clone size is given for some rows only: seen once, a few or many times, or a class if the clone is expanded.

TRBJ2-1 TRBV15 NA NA TGTGCCACCAGCAGAGGGGGTGGGGCCAATGAGCAGTTCTTC CATSRGGGANEQFF
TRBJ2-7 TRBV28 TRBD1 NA TGTGCCAGCGACCGGGACAGGGACCACGAGCAGTACTTC CASDRDRDHEQYF
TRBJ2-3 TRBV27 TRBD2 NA TGTGCCAGCAGTTGGGCGACTAGCGCCCCCCCCACAGATACGCAGTATTTT CASSWATSAPPTDTQYF
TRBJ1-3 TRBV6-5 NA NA TGTGCCAGCAGTTCCCCGGGTGGAAACACCATATATTTT CASSSPGGNTIYF
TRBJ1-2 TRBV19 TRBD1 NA TGTGCCAGTAGCCCACCCACCGGACAGGGGGCATATGGCTACACCTTC CASSPPTGQGAYGYTF
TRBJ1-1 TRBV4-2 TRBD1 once TGTGCCAGCAGCCGGGAACAGGGGACGAACACTGAAGCTTTCTTT CASSREQGTNTEAFF
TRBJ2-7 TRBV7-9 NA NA TGTGCCAGCGGGGGGTACGAGCAGTACTTC CASGGYEQYF
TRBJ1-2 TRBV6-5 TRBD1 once TGTGCCAGCAGCCCACAGGGGTACCTATATGGCTACACCTTC CASSPQGYLYGYTF
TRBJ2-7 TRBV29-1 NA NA TGCAGCGTCGCCACGGGCAGCTGGGTGCAGTACTTC CSVATGSWVQYF
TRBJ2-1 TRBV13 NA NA TGTGCCAGCAGCCCGCTCGGGGATGGGGAGCAGTTCTTC CASSPLGDGEQFF
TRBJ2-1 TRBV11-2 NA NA TGTGCCAGCAGCCAGGGGCAGCGGGGCCCCTACAATGAGCAGTTCTTC CASSQGQRGPYNEQFF
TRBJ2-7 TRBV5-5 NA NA TGTGCCAGCAGCCTGGACTGGGGGGACTCCTACGAGCAGTACTTC CASSLDWGDSYEQYF
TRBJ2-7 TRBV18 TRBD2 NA TGTGCCAGCTCACCACGGGTTGCGGGAGGGCGGCACGAGCAGTACTTC CASSPRVAGGRHEQYF
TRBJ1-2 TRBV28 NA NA TGTGCCAGCAGTTTAGGGCATGTGAGTTATGGCTACACCTTC CASSLGHVSYGYTF
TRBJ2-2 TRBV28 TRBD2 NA TGTGCCAGCAGTTTCCGGGGACTAGCGTCCGGGGAGCTGTTTTTT CASSFRGLASGELFF
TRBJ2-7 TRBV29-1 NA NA TGCAGCGTTGTGGCGGTTGGTGAGCAGTACTTC CSVVAVGEQYF
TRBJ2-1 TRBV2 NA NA TGTGCCAGCACCCGAGACACCTACAATGAGCAGTTCTTC CASTRDTYNEQFF
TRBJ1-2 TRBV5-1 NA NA TGTGCCAGCAGCTTTGGGGGTGGTGGCTACACCTTC CASSFGGGGYTF
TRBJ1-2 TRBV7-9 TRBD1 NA TGTGCCAGCAGCTATTCGGGACAGAACTATGGCTACACCTTC CASSYSGQNYGYTF
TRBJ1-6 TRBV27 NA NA TGTGCCAGCACTTCGGCCAATTCACCCCTCCACTTT CASTSANSPLHF
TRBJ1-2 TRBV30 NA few TGTGCCTGGACCCCGGACAGAAACTATGGCTACACCTTC CAWTPDRNYGYTF
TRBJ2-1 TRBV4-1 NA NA TGCGCCAGCAGCCAAGTGGGGGGAGGCGAGCAGTTCTTC CASSQVGGGEQFF
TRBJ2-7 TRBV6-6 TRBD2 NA TGCGCCAGCAGTTACGGGGGGACTAGCGGGATGTACGAGCAGTACTTC CASSYGGTSGMYEQYF
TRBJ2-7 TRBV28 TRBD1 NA TGTGCCAGCCTATCACTCACGACAGGGGGTAAGGAGGACGAGCAGTACTTC CASLSLTTGGKEDEQYF
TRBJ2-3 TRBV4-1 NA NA TGCGCCAGCAGAGGCCTGGGGCAGGGGAGCACAGATACGCAGTATTTT CASRGLGQGSTDTQYF
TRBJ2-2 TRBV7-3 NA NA TGTGCCAGCAGCTTATTTGGGAGTGAGGGCGGGGAGCTGTTTTTT CASSLFGSEGGELFF
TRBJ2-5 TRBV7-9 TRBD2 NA TGTGCCAGCAGCCCCGCCGACGGCGGGAGGGCCGAGGAGACCCAGTACTTC CASSPADGGRAEETQYF
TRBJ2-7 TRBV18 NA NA TGTGCCAGCTCACCAACTACCTACGAGCAGTACTTC CASSPTTYEQYF
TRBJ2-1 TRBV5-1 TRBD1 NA TGCGCCAGCAGTCTCCAGGGGGCGTACAATGAGCAGTTCTTC CASSLQGAYNEQFF
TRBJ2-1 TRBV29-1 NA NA TGCAGCGGTCCCGGGACCAACAATGAGCAGTTCTTC CSGPGTNNEQFF
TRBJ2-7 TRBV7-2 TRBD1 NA TGTGCCAGCAGCCGGGACAGGGGCCCCTACGAGCAGTACTTC CASSRDRGPYEQYF
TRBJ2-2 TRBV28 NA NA TGTGCCAGCGGCCTGTGGACAGAAAACACCGGGGAGCTGTTTTTT CASGLWTENTGELFF
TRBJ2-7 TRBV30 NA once TGTGCCTGGAGTGGTTGGTACGGCAGTTTCGGCTCCTACGAGCAGTACTTC CAWSGWYGSFGSYEQYF
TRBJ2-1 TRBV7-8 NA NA TGTGCCAGCAGCCAGGACCCCTACAATGAGCAGTTCTTC CASSQDPYNEQFF
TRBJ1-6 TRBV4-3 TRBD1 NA TGCGCCAGCAGCCAAACCCGACAGGGCGGCTCACCCCTCCACTTT CASSQTRQGGSPLHF
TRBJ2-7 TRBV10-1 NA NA TGCGCCAGCAGAGGCCGGGTCCCCTACGAGCAGTACTTC CASRGRVPYEQYF
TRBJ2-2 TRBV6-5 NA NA TGTGCCAGCAGTTACGGGAGTGCCGCCTGGGCCGGGGAGCTGTTTTTT CASSYGSAAWAGELFF
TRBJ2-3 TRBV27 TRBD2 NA TGTGCCAGCAGTCATGGGACTAGCGGGAGAGGTACGCAGTATTTT CASSHGTSGRGTQYF
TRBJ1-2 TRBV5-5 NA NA TGTGCCAGCGAGCTTGACTCAAACGGGAACTATGGCTACACCTTC CASELDSNGNYGYTF
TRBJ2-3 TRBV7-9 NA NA TGTGCCAGCAGCTTAGGGATTAGTCTCACAGATACGCAGTATTTT CASSLGISLTDTQYF
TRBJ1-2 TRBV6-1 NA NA TGTGCCAGCAGTGATTGGGGAGAAGGAGCTAACTATGGCTACACCTTC CASSDWGEGANYGYTF
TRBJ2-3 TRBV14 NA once TGTGCCAGCAGCCACCTGGAGGACACAGATACGCAGTATTTT CASSHLEDTDTQYF
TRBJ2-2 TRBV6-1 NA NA TGTGCCAGCAGTAGCTTAGGGGGTCCCGGGGAGCTGTTTTTT CASSSLGGPGELFF
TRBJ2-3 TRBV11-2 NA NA TGTGCCAGCAGCTCCCGTACAGCCTCCCTCCGCACAGATACGCAGTATTTT CASSSRTASLRTDTQYF